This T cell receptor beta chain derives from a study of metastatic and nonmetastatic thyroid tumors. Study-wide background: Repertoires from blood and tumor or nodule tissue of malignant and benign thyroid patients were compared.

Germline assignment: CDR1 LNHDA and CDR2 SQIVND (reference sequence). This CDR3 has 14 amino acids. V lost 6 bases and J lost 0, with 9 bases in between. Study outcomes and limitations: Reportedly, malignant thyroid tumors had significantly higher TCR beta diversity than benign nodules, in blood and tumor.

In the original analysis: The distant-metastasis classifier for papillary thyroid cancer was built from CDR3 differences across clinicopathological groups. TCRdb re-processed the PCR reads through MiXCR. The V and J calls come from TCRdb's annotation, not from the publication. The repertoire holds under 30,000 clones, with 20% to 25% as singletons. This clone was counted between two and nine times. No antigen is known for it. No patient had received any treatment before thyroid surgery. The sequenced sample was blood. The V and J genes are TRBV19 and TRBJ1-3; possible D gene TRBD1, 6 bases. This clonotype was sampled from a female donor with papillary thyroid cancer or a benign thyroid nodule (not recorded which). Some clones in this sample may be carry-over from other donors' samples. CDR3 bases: TGTGCCAGTAGAAAAGGGGGCTCTGGAAACACCATATATTTT. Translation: CASRKGGSGNTIYF.